The next 11 T cell receptor beta chains were all read from a single sample in a study of read filtering for tumor transcriptome and immune sequencing. The library was built from approximately 400 ng RNA with molecular barcoded adaptors for alpha/delta and beta/gamma chains. A single record per CDR3 protein comes from TCRdb applying MiXCR to the reads. The sample consists of over 20,000 distinct CDR3 sequences, around 15% of them appearing once. The specimen was a population of CD138-negative cells sorted from bone marrow. The receptors originated from a donor at least 40 years old with multiple myeloma.

This clonotype was picked up a small number of times. The rearrangement joins TRBV25-1 to TRBJ2-1, with D perhaps assigned TRBD1 or TRBD2 (6 bases each). The CDR3 is 13 amino acids. The germline V and J ends were trimmed by 6 bases and 9 bases, with 15 bases remaining between them. The germline V gene has CDR1 MGHDK and CDR2 SYGVNS. CDR3 coding DNA: TGTGCCAGCAGCCCCAAGGGGGAGGTTGAGCAGTTCTTC. It yields the protein CASSPKGEVEQFF.

This clonotype was counted many times. The chain carries TRBV2 and TRBJ1-2; D unclear. Trimming pared 6 bases from V and 8 bases from J, leaving 22 bases between. This CDR3 contains 15 residues. Germline-derived CDR1 and CDR2 are SNHLY and FYNNEI. CDR3 DNA: TGTGCCAGCAGACCCCCTGGGCAGCCGCTATGGGGCTACACCTTC. Its protein product is CASRPPGQPLWGYTF.

This clonotype was seen ten or more times. The chain is built from TRBV27 and TRBJ2-7, with 9 positions matching TRBD2. J was trimmed by 3 bases and V by 2 bases; bases with no gene match: 5. The CDR3 has 15 amino acids. The germline gives CDR1 MNHEY, CDR2 SMNVEV (reference sequence). The CDR3 region is CASSLKVAGDYEQYF. CDR3 DNA: TGTGCCAGCAGTTTAAAGGTAGCGGGGGACTACGAGCAGTACTTC.

Ten or more counts support this clonotype. The chain joins TRBV11-2 to TRBJ1-1; maybe TRBD1 (5 bases). V was clipped by 3 bases and J by 1 base, with 24 bases between them. The CDR3 is made up of 19 amino acids. Germline loops: CDR1 SGHAT, CDR2 FQNNGV. CDR3 DNA sequence: TGTGCCAGCAGCTTGGGGGTCGTGGCCCGACTAGCTACGAACACTGAAGCTTTCTTT. Its protein is CASSLGVVARLATNTEAFF. Filled out from reference TRBV11-2 and TRBJ1-1, the complete variable domain reads EAGVAQSPRYKIIEKRQSVAFWCNPISGHATLYWYQQILGQGPKLLIQFQNNGVVDDSQLPKDRFSAERLKGVDSTLKIQPAKLEDSAVYLCASSLGVVARLATNTEAFFGQGTRLTVV.

Comments on this clonotype: This CDR3 fails to terminate in the conserved phenylalanine or tryptophan, so it likely reflects a read error. This chain joins TRBV20-1 and TRBJ2-2; possible D gene TRBD1, 7 bases. Looked up from germline, CDR1 is DFQATT and CDR2 is SNEGSKA (reference sequence). The V end was cut by 4 bases, the J end by 4 bases, with 13 bases between. CDR3 length: 14 residues. CDR3 in DNA: TGCAGTGCTAAGGAGGGGGCGCTCACCGGGGAGCTGTTTCTT. Translating gives CSAKEGALTGELFL.

This clonotype has ten or more counts. The chain is built from TRBV29-1 and TRBJ2-7; 14 bases match TRBD2. The CDR3 consists of 14 residues. CDR1 and CDR2 (germline): SQVTM, ANQGSEA. The ends lost 6 bases at V and 6 bases at J; junction bases unmatched: 7. CDR3 in amino acids: CSVRLAGGQSEQYF. The DNA of the CDR3 is TGCAGCGTGAGACTAGCGGGAGGGCAGTCCGAGCAGTACTTC.

As for this clonotype: This likely traces to a read error, being one base from a far larger clone. The chain is built from TRBV7-9 and TRBJ2-7, with D uncertain. The CDR3 is 12 amino acids. CDR1 is SEHNR and CDR2 is FQNEAQ in the germline V gene (reference sequence). V lost 5 bases to trimming and J lost 7 bases, with 12 bases between them. The CDR3: CASSLSNNEQYF. The DNA for the CDR3 is TGTGCCAGCAGCCTCTCTAACAATGAGCAGTACTTC.

This clonotype came up a few times. V gene TRBV20-1 combines with J gene TRBJ1-1; 7 bases are shared with TRBD1. The CDR3 runs to 14 residues. CDR1 and CDR2 from the germline V gene are DFQATT and SNEGSKA (reference sequence). The V and J ends lost 0 bases and 0 bases, in that order; junction bases with no gene match: 1. Here the CDR3 reads CSAREGTVNTEAFF. The CDR3 nucleotides are TGCAGTGCTAGAGAAGGGACAGTGAACACTGAAGCTTTCTTT.

This clonotype was counted only a few times. This chain links TRBV5-1 with TRBJ2-7, with 9 bases aligning to TRBD1. The V segment lost 4 bases and the J segment 3 bases; nucleotides outside the gene matches: 5. The CDR3 contains 14 residues. From germline, CDR1 is SGHRS and CDR2 YFSETQ. The CDR3 reads CASSEGQGVYEQYF. CDR3 sequence (DNA): TGCGCCAGCAGCGAGGGACAGGGCGTCTACGAGCAGTACTTC.

This clonotype was counted ten times or more. The chain combines TRBV7-9 with TRBJ1-1; D not certain. This CDR3 has 13 amino acids. Germline V gives CDR1 SEHNR, CDR2 FQNEAQ (reference sequence). Trimming shortened V by 1 base and J by 4 bases, and 7 bases separated the two germline ends. The CDR3 loop is CASSLGSTTEAFF. The CDR3 bases are TGTGCCAGCAGCTTAGGGAGTACCACTGAAGCTTTCTTT.

Many counts were recorded for this clonotype. This chain joins TRBV28 and TRBJ1-1, with D hard to call. The CDR3 has 16 amino acids. Per the germline V gene, CDR1 is MDHEN and CDR2 is SYDVKM. The ends were cut back, 6 bases at V and 0 bases at J, with 17 bases in the middle. The CDR3 protein is CASRTVLFALNTEAFF. In DNA form, the CDR3 reads TGTGCCAGCAGAACAGTTCTTTTCGCTTTGAACACTGAAGCTTTCTTT.